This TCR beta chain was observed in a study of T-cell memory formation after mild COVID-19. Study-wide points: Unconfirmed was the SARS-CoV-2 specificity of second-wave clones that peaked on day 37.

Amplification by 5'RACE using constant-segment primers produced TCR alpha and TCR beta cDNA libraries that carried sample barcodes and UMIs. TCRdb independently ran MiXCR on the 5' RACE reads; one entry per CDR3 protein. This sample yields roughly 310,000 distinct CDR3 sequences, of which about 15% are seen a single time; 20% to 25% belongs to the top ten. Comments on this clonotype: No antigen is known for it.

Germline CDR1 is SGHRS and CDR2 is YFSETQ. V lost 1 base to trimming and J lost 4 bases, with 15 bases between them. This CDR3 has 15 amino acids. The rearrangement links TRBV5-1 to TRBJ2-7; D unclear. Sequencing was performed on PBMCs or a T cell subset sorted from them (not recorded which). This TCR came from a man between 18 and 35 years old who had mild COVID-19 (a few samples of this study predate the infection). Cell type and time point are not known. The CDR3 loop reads CASSLILGSDYEQYF. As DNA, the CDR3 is TGCGCCAGCAGCTTGATTCTAGGATCGGATTACGAGCAGTACTTC.